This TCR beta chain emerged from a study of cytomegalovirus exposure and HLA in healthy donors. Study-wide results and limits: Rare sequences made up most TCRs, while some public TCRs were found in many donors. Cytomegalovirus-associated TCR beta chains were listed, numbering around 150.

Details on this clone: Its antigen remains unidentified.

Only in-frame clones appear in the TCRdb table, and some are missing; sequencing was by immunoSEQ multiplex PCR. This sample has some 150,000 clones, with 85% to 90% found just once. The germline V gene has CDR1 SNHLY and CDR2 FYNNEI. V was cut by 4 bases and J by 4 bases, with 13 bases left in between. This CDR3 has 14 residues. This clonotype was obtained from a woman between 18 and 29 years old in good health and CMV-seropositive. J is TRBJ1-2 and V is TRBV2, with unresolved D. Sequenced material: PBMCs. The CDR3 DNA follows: TGTGCCAGCAGTGGAGGAGGGAGGGCCTATGGCTACACCTTC. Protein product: CASSGGGRAYGYTF.